A single sample gave rise to the 9 T cell receptor beta chains below, sequenced in a study of blood T cell repertoires in COVID-19. The table came from immunoSEQ multiplex PCR; TCRdb's copy has only in-frame clones and leaves some out. The profile shows approximately 300,000 clones, 80% to 85% of them singletons. Sequencing was carried out using peripheral blood. The origin of the receptors is a person aged 70 to 85 with COVID-19, enrolled during active disease.

The V gene is TRBV5-1, the J gene TRBJ1-3; tentatively, D is TRBD1 (6 bases). Trimming cost V 4 bases and J 0 bases, with 11 bases left between them. CDR1 SGHRS and CDR2 YFSETQ come from the germline V gene. This CDR3 has 15 amino acids. The chain's CDR3 is CASSMDSSSGNTIYF. CDR3 coding DNA: TGCGCCAGCAGCATGGACAGTTCCTCTGGAAACACCATATATTTT.

The V call is TRBV28, the J call TRBJ2-7; 8 bases align to TRBD1. Trimming removed 5 bases from V and 6 bases from J; junction bases left unmatched: 15. From germline, CDR1 is MDHEN and CDR2 SYDVKM. The CDR3 contains 16 residues. The CDR3 region is CASSRPLDRVFGEQYF. The DNA for the CDR3 is TGTGCCAGCAGTCGGCCGCTGGACAGGGTATTCGGCGAGCAGTACTTC.

A few counts support this clone. The J gene is TRBJ2-5, the V gene TRBV18, with 7 bases aligning to TRBD1. Per germline, CDR1 KGHSH and CDR2 LQKENI. The CDR3 is 13 amino acids. V lost 5 bases and J lost 2; bases outside the gene matches: 2. CDR3 residues: CASSLGQQETQYF. The CDR3 nucleotides are TGTGCCAGCTCATTGGGACAGCAAGAGACCCAGTACTTC.

The chain uses TRBV29-1 and TRBJ1-2; D is uncertain. The V and J ends lost 3 bases and 6 bases respectively, with 5 bases between them. CDR1 is SQVTM, CDR2 ANQGSEA, per germline. The CDR3 loop spans 10 amino acids. CDR3 protein: CSVDSDGYTF. Written as DNA, the CDR3 is TGCAGCGTTGATTCGGATGGCTACACCTTC.

The chain joins TRBV30 to TRBJ1-2; no firm D call. Trimming pared 0 bases from V and 8 bases from J, leaving 16 bases between. The CDR3 contains 14 residues. Germline V gene sequence: CDR1 GTSNPN, CDR2 SVGIG (reference sequence). The CDR3, as DNA: TGTGCCTGGAGTGTACTTACGGGCTCGGGAGGCTACACCTTC. Translation: CAWSVLTGSGGYTF.

This chain links TRBV19 with TRBJ1-6; a possible D gene is TRBD1 (6 bases). V was pared by 7 bases and J by 4 bases, with 8 bases between. Germline lookup yields CDR1 LNHDA and CDR2 SQIVND (reference sequence). This CDR3 region has 13 residues. The CDR3 DNA is TGTGCCAGTAACACAGGGTATAATTCACCCCTCCACTTT. Translating gives CASNTGYNSPLHF.

This rearrangement joins TRBV6-2 or TRBV6-3 to TRBJ1-2, with TRBD1 as a possible D gene (6 bases). CDR1 and CDR2 (germline): MNHEY, SVGEGT. V was trimmed by 5 bases and J by 5 bases, leaving 9 bases between them. CDR3 length: 12 residues. As DNA, the CDR3 is TGTGCCAGCAGTGGGGGCAGGTATGGCTACACCTTC. Encoded protein: CASSGGRYGYTF.

The V and J genes are TRBV13 and TRBJ2-7; 8 bases fit TRBD1. Losses at the gene ends were 0 bases for V and 5 bases for J; bases not matched to a gene: 0. The CDR3 is 13 residues long. Germline V gives CDR1 PRHDT, CDR2 FYEKMQ (reference sequence). This chain's CDR3 is CASSLGTGDEQYF. The CDR3 DNA follows: TGTGCCAGCAGCTTAGGGACAGGGGACGAGCAGTACTTC.

The J gene is TRBJ1-1, the V gene TRBV7-9; 7 bases are a match to TRBD1. CDR1 and CDR2 from the germline V gene are SEHNR and FQNEAQ (reference sequence). The CDR3 extends over 13 amino acids. The trim removed 5 bases at V and 6 bases at J, leaving 6 bases unmatched. The CDR3 reads CASSAEGQPEAFF. CDR3 DNA: TGTGCCAGCAGCGCTGAGGGACAGCCTGAAGCTTTCTTT.